The 10 T cell receptor beta chains given below trace back to one sample, sequenced in a study of CD8 T cells in ankylosing spondylitis. TCRdb re-analysed the 5' RACE reads in MiXCR, keeping a single row per CDR3 protein. The sample holds under 150,000 distinct CDR3 sequences, over 9.5% seen once. Sequenced: blood, either unsorted or a sorted T cell fraction (not recorded which). The receptors shown here come from a female donor with ankylosing spondylitis or in good health (not recorded which).

In its sample, this clonotype was seen many times. This rearrangement joins TRBV20-1 to TRBJ2-2; D gene ambiguous. Trimming pared 5 bases from V and 0 bases from J, leaving 7 bases between. The length of the CDR3 is 13 residues. Germline-derived CDR1 and CDR2 are DFQATT and SNEGSKA (reference sequence). The CDR3 DNA sequence: TGCAGTGCTGCTCCGACGAACACCGGGGAGCTGTTTTTT. It yields the protein CSAAPTNTGELFF.

The chain recombines TRBV4-2 with TRBJ2-1; possibly TRBD1 for D (5 bases). There are 13 residues in the CDR3. Deletions cut 4 bases from V and 9 bases from J, with 13 bases between. Germline V CDR1 and CDR2: LGHNA, YNFKEQ. CDR3 sequence: CASSPGQGGEQFF. The CDR3 bases are TGTGCCAGCAGCCCAGGGCAGGGTGGTGAGCAGTTCTTC.

This clonotype appeared many times. V gene TRBV20-1 combines with J gene TRBJ2-3; tentatively, D is TRBD1 (5 bases). The CDR3 length is 18 residues. V was trimmed by 0 bases and J by 0 bases, leaving 19 bases between them. Germline values: CDR1 DFQATT, CDR2 SNEGSKA (reference sequence). The CDR3 region has the DNA TGCAGTGCTAGAGATCCTCGTTTGGGTGGGGCTAGCACAGATACGCAGTATTTT. Translated: CSARDPRLGGASTDTQYF.

V gene TRBV7-2 combines with J gene TRBJ2-5; 9 bases are a match to TRBD2. With 6 bases clipped from V and 4 bases from J, the junction kept 12 bases outside the gene matches. Germline V gene lookup returns CDR1 SGHTA and CDR2 FQGNSA. The CDR3 has 16 residues. The CDR3 DNA follows: TGTGCCAGCAGACAGCCGGGACTAGCTTCGGCAGAGACCCAGTACTTC. The encoded protein is CASRQPGLASAETQYF.

This clonotype was detected many times. V gene TRBV3-1 combines with J gene TRBJ2-5; D unresolved. Germline V gene sequence: CDR1 LGHDT, CDR2 YNNKEL (reference sequence). The CDR3 covers 14 residues. V was pared by 0 bases and J by 5 bases, with 10 bases between. CDR3 sequence: CASSQDSGRETQYF. As DNA, the CDR3 is TGTGCCAGCAGCCAAGATTCCGGGCGGGAGACCCAGTACTTC.

This clonotype was seen many times. The chain uses TRBV24-1 and TRBJ1-5; a possible D gene is TRBD1 (5 bases). Looked up from germline, CDR1 is KGHDR and CDR2 is SFDVKD. With 2 bases removed from V and 7 bases from J, the gap between germline ends came to 14 bases. The CDR3 has 15 residues. CDR3 amino acids: CATSDSVGGRQPQHF. CDR3 sequence (DNA): TGTGCCACCAGTGATTCAGTGGGGGGTCGGCAGCCCCAGCATTTT.

This clonotype was observed at least ten times. This sequence joins TRBV7-8 and TRBJ2-3; D may be TRBD1 (5 bases). CDR1 is SGHVS and CDR2 is FQNEAQ in the germline V gene. The ends were cut back, 7 bases at V and 5 bases at J, with 22 bases in the middle. The CDR3 has 16 residues. The chain's CDR3 is CASIPPEGARIDTQYF. Here the CDR3 DNA reads TGTGCCAGCATCCCCCCCGAAGGGGCCAGAATAGATACGCAGTATTTT.

Many counts were recorded for this clonotype. J is TRBJ1-6 and V is TRBV7-8; unclear D gene. The CDR3 length is 12 residues. Germline V gene sequence: CDR1 SGHVS, CDR2 FQNEAQ. V lost 3 bases and J lost 11, with 8 bases in between. The CDR3 DNA is TGTGCCAGCAGCTTGGCCGTTGCACCCCTCCACTTT. It yields the protein CASSLAVAPLHF.

This clonotype was counted at least ten times. The J gene is TRBJ2-7, the V gene TRBV14, with no clear D. V was pared by 1 base and J by 6 bases, with 4 bases between. This CDR3 is built from 11 residues. CDR1 and CDR2 (germline): SGHDN, FVKESK. As DNA, the CDR3 is TGTGCCAGCAGCCAAGGGCCCGAGCAGTACTTC. Translated: CASSQGPEQYF.

This clonotype has ten or more counts. V usage is TRBV5-1 and J usage is TRBJ2-3; the D call may be TRBD1 or TRBD2 (5 bases each). Germline CDR1 SGHRS, CDR2 YFSETQ. V was pared by 8 bases and J by 5 bases, with 9 bases between. The CDR3 covers 11 residues. The CDR3 here is CASFGGDTQYF. Here the CDR3 DNA reads TGCGCCAGTTTTGGGGGAGATACGCAGTATTTT.